This T cell receptor beta chain was sequenced for a study of cytomegalovirus exposure and HLA in healthy donors. This clone was detected once. This PCR relied on a set of 60 Vbeta primers and 13 Jbeta primers. Original data processing: In a later analysis, some 80 million unique TCR beta chains included roughly 11 million shared by two or more donors. Clones were read by immunoSEQ multiplex PCR, and TCRdb kept only the in-frame ones, dropping some. Clone size and V and J calls were adopted from that table, with D and trimming inferred from the DNA. The table shows roughly 230,000 clones, with about nine tenths occurring only once. The CDR3 is made up of 13 amino acids. Per germline, CDR1 SGHRS and CDR2 YFSETQ. Trimming cost V 6 bases and J 4 bases; bases outside gene matches: 5.

This rearrangement joins TRBV5-1 to TRBJ2-5, with 8 bases aligning to TRBD1. This sequence originates from a girl aged 2-10 years in good health and CMV-seronegative. Sequenced material: PBMCs. CDR3 DNA: TGCGCCAGCACTACGGACAGGGCAGAGACCCAGTACTTC. This codes for CASTTDRAETQYF.